This paragraph reports one T cell receptor (beta chain). The target antigen is unknown. Sequencing was at deep level. Sorted subsets were amplified in replicate PCRs using 200 ng DNA, 32,000 or so T cell genomes. This table comes from immunoSEQ multiplex PCR, and its TCRdb copy is limited to in-frame clones, with some not included. Here the sample spans about 2,500,000 clones, roughly nine tenths being singletons. This entry belongs to a study of shared clonotypes between healthy human individuals. Study results and caveats: Sampling included only blood; tissue repertoires likely differ. Sharing across four donors was seen in roughly 5% of naive CD4 clonotypes.

The CDR3 loop spans 13 amino acids. Germline V lookup: CDR1 SQVTM, CDR2 ANQGSEA. The V gene lost 7 bases and the J gene lost 1 base, with 13 bases spanning the gap. The source material was naive CD4+ T cells sorted from blood. Described subset: CD45RA+ positively selected. This receptor was obtained from a man in his late teens or twenties in good health. V and J are TRBV29-1 and TRBJ1-1; tentatively, D is TRBD1 (6 bases). CDR3 DNA sequence: TGCAGCGCTCTAAGGGGGGCGAACACTGAAGCTTTCTTT. This encodes CSALRGANTEAFF.